The clone carrying this TCR beta chain was seen repeatedly, ten times or more. Antigen unknown. These data come from a study of T cells in Graves' hyperthyroidism and ophthalmopathy. Amplification of TCR beta CDR3 regions was performed using RNA transcripts as template. The TCR CDR3 was amplified in a first-round RT-PCR using the HTBI primer set. TCRdb redid the calling of the multiplex PCR reads with MiXCR, one entry per CDR3 protein. The top ten hold less than 6.5% of the sample, which has about 420,000 distinct CDR3 sequences, roughly an eighth seen once. Subjects aged 18 to 65 presented with newly diagnosed hyperthyroidism of less than 2 months' duration. Patients showing uncontrolled infection, other autoimmune disease, pregnancy or lactation were ineligible. Study findings and constraints: Stable hyperthyroidism was told apart from ophthalmopathy by a model built on 13 V-J features.

The sequence came from a woman under 30 with Graves' hyperthyroidism. The sequenced sample was blood.

The DNA for the CDR3 is TGTGCCAGCAGCTTATTCGCAGATACGCAGTATTTT. Protein: CASSLFADTQYF. This chain links TRBV7-2 with TRBJ2-3; D ambiguous. The V gene's germline CDR1 is SGHTA and CDR2 FQGNSA. The germline V and J ends were trimmed by 2 bases and 4 bases, with 4 bases remaining between them. This CDR3 has 12 amino acids.